The clone carrying this T cell receptor beta chain is a singleton in its sample. Its target is not known. In the naive CD8 group, cells lacked CD45RO and were positively selected for CCR7, so terminally differentiated effector memory CD45RA+ cells were left out. The source of the sample is a study of shared clonotypes between healthy human individuals. General study points: An effect of sequencing depth on clonotype sharing among donors was expected.

Germline V gene data show CDR1 as SGHTA and CDR2 as FQGTGA. The J segment lost 6 bases and the V segment lost 5 bases, leaving 5 bases of the junction unmatched. This CDR3 comprises 14 residues. Profiled with immunoSEQ multiplex PCR; TCRdb holds only in-frame clones, not every one. The sample lists about 2.1 million clones; approximately 92% were seen once. This chain joins TRBV7-3 and TRBJ2-1, with TRBD2 matching over 9 bases. The receptor's source is a man between 18 and 29 years old in good health. Some clones in this sample may be carry-over from other donors' samples. Sequenced input: naive CD8+ T cells from PBMCs. CDR3 DNA sequence: TGTGCCAGCAGCCCTAGCGGGAACGGCAATGAGCAGTTCTTC. This sequence encodes CASSPSGNGNEQFF.